Listed here is a single TCR beta chain. This clonotype has ten or more counts. Its recognized antigen is unknown. No much larger clone is present one base from it, and per-base qualities are unavailable. CDR1 and CDR2 were assigned from the germline V gene (reference sequence) as DFQATT and SNEGSKA. The CDR3 runs 13 residues from the cysteine to the phenylalanine. Of the read, only the CDR3 DNA is kept; its 39 bases are in frame from base 1. V was cut back by 3 bases and J by 3 bases, leaving a gap of 8 bases between them. This entry belongs to a study of CD8 T cells in ankylosing spondylitis (dated by TCRdb to 2017 to 2019). General notes on the study: T cell receptor beta repertoires were profiled in healthy donors and ankylosing spondylitis patients so that disease-linked TCR variants could be found. The whole study cohort included 108 healthy donors and roughly 24 ankylosing spondylitis patients. Peripheral blood was sampled, and synovial fluid was additionally collected from ankylosing spondylitis patients.

The run used an Illumina HiSeq 2500. Quantitative 5'-RACE with molecular barcodes was the method used to prepare the TCR beta libraries. As for the authors' bioinformatics: A new computational method, built on a probabilistic model of VDJ rearrangement, was used to identify disease-linked TCR variants. In TCRdb, the public reads were trimmed at Q25 with fastp and aligned with MiXCR, with productive beta chains retained. Entries are consolidated by CDR3 protein sequence, retaining the most common genes and DNA. These V and J calls derive from TCRdb rather than the authors' analysis. The sample profile shows 36,000 or so distinct CDR3 sequences; about 6% of them were found once. Approximately 12% of the sample is taken by the ten largest. The paper as a whole reports these results and caveats: The disease-linked clones were reported to be significantly enriched in matched synovial fluid samples from ankylosing spondylitis patients. A CD8+ phenotype was shown by the disease-linked clones, which were found at relatively low frequencies in peripheral blood. Blood from ankylosing spondylitis patients appeared to be characterized by a TCR beta motif composed of under 10 highly homologous amino acid variants. Some motif variants had previously been reported in the synovial fluid and blood of reactive arthritis patients, which suggests shared mechanisms of disease initiation.

In this chain, TRBV20-1 is recombined with TRBJ2-2; TRBD2 might be the D gene, on 5 matching bases. Sequenced sample: blood, either unsorted or a sorted T cell fraction (not recorded which). The receptor comes from a male donor with ankylosing spondylitis or in good health (not recorded which). The nucleotides read TGCAGTGCTAGGTGGGGAGACACCGGGGAGCTGTTTTTT. Protein translation: CSARWGDTGELFF.